The 6 T cell receptor beta chains below come from one sample, sequenced in a study of T-cell reconstitution after alpha-beta-depleted transplantation in children. It was with unique molecular identifiers that the TCRbeta library was prepared. TCRdb reprocessed the PCR reads with MiXCR, giving one entry per CDR3 protein. This table has 210,000 or so distinct CDR3 sequences, under 9.5% appearing once. Sequencing was performed on PBMCs from the stem cell graft donor, taken from the stem cell graft. These receptors were taken from a human donor who donated a stem cell graft to a child with acute lymphoblastic leukemia.

The sample holds many counts of this clonotype. The gene calls are TRBV29-1 and TRBJ2-3, with TRBD2 as a possible D gene (6 bases). CDR1 is SQVTM and CDR2 is ANQGSEA in the germline V gene. This CDR3 has 13 residues. Trimming removed 7 bases at V and 2 bases at J, with 13 bases between. The CDR3 loop reads CSGVRDFTDTQYF. As DNA, the CDR3 is TGCAGCGGGGTAAGGGACTTCACAGATACGCAGTATTTT.

This chain joins TRBV18 and TRBJ1-3, with unresolved D. Germline-derived CDR1 and CDR2 are KGHSH and LQKENI. The CDR3 sequence is 13 residues long. V lost 3 bases, J lost 4 bases, and 7 bases lay in between. The CDR3 DNA reads as TGTGCCAGCTCACCGGCAGGAGGAAACACCATATATTTT. Protein product: CASSPAGGNTIYF.

This clonotype was picked up a small number of times. The gene calls are TRBV12-3 or TRBV12-4 and TRBJ1-4, with D tentatively TRBD1 (6 bases). V gave up 5 bases and J gave up 2 bases, with 12 bases separating them. The CDR3 has 15 residues. CDR3 nucleotides: TGTGCCAGCAGTCTTTGGGACAATACTAATGAAAAACTGTTTTTT. Translated, it gives CASSLWDNTNEKLFF.

The CDR3: CASSSDDSWSEAFF. The DNA of the CDR3 is TGTGCCAGCAGTTCTGATGACAGCTGGAGTGAAGCTTTCTTT. The rearrangement links TRBV6-2 or TRBV6-3 to TRBJ1-1; possible D gene TRBD1, 5 bases. Trimming cost V 4 bases and J 7 bases, with 16 bases left between them. Germline V lookup: CDR1 MNHEY, CDR2 SVGEGT. This CDR3 contains 14 residues.

The J gene is TRBJ2-1, the V gene TRBV19, with 10 nucleotides matching TRBD1. Germline loops: CDR1 LNHDA, CDR2 SQIVND (reference sequence). The CDR3 is 15 residues long. The ends lost 10 bases at V and 5 bases at J; junction bases unmatched: 11. The DNA for the CDR3 is TGTGCCACCTTGAGTCTGGGACAGGGGAACAATGAGCAGTTCTTC. Translation gives CATLSLGQGNNEQFF.

In this sample, this clonotype turned up many times. V gene TRBV12-3 or TRBV12-4 combines with J gene TRBJ1-3; TRBD1 matches at 10 bases. The length of the CDR3 is 13 residues. The trim removed 5 bases at V and 9 bases at J, leaving 4 bases unmatched. In nucleotides, the CDR3 is TGTGCCAGCAGTAGGGACAGGGGAGTCACCATATATTTT. Its protein product is CASSRDRGVTIYF.